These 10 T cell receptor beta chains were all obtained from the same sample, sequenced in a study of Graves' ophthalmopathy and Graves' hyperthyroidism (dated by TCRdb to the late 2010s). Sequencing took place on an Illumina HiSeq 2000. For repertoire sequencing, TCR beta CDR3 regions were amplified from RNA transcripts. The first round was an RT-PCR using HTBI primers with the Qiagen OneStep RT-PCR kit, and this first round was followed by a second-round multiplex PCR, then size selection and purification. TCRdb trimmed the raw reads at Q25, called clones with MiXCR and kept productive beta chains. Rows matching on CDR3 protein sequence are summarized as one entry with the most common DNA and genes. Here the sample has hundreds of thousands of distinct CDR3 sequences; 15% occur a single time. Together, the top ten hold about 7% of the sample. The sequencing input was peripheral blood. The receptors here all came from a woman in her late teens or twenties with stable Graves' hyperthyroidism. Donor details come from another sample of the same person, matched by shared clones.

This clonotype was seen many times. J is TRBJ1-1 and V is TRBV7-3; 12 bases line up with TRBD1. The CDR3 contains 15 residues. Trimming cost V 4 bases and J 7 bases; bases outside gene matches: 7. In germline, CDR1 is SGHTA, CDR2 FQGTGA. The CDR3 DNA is TGTGCCAGCAGCTCCACCGGGACAGGGGGCGGTGAAGCTTTCTTT. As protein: CASSSTGTGGGEAFF.

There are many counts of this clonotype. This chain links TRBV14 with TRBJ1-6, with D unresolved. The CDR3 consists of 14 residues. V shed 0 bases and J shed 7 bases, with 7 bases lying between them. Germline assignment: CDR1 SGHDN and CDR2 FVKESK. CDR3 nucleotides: TGTGCCAGCAGCCAAGAGGGGAGGAATTCACCCCTCCACTTT. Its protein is CASSQEGRNSPLHF.

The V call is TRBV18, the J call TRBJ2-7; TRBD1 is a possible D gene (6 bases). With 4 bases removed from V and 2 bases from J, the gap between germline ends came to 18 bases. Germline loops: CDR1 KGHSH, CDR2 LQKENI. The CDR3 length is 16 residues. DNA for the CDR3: TGTGCCAGCTCACGGGGGCAGGGCCCCCTTCCCTACGAGCAGTACTTC. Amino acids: CASSRGQGPLPYEQYF.

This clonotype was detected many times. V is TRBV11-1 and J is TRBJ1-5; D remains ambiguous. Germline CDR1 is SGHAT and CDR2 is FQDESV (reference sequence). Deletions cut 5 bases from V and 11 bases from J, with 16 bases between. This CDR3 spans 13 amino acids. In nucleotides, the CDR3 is TGTGCCAGCAGCCCCGAGCCGTCTATGGCCCAGCATTTT. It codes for CASSPEPSMAQHF.

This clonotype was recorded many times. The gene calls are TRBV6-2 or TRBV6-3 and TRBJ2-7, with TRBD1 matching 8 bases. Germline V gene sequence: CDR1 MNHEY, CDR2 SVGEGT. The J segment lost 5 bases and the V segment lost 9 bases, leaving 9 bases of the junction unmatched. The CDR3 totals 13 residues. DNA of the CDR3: TGTGCCAGGCGGACAGGGACAAGGAACGAGCAGTACTTC. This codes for CARRTGTRNEQYF.

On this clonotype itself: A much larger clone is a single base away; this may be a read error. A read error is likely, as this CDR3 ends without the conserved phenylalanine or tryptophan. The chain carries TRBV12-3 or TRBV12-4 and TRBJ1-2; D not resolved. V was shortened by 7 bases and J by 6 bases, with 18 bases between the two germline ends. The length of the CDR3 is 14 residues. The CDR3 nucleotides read TGTGCCAGCAACCCAGGAGGGCAGAGCGATGGCTACACCCTC. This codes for CASNPGGQSDGYTL.

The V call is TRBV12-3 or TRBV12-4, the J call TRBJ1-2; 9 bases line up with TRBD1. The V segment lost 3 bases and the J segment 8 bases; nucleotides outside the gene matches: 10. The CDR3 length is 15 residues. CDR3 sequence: CASSFWAGQGVGYTF. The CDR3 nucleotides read TGTGCCAGCAGTTTCTGGGCGGGACAGGGCGTCGGCTACACCTTC.

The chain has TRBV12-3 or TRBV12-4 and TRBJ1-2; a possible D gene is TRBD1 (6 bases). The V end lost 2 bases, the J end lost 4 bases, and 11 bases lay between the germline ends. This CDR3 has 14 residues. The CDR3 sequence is CASSLWDTAYGYTF. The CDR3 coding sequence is TGTGCCAGCAGTTTATGGGACACCGCCTATGGCTACACCTTC.

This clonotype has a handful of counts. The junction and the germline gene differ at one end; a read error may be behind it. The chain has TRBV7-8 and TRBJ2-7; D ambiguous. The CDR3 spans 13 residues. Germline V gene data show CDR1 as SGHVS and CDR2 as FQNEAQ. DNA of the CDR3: TGTGCCAGCATCTTAAACATACTCTTCGAGCAGTACTTC. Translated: CASILNILFEQYF.

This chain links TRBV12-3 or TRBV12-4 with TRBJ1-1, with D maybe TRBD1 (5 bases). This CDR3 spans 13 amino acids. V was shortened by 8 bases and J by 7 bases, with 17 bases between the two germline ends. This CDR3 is CASGRGQPNEAFF. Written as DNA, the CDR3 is TGTGCCAGCGGTAGGGGCCAGCCTAATGAAGCTTTCTTT.